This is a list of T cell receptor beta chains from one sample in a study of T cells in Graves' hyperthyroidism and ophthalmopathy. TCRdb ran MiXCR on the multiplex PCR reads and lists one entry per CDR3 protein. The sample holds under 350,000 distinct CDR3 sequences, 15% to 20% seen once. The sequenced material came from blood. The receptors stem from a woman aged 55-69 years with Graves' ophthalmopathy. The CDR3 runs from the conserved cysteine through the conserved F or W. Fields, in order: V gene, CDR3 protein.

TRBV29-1	CSVGTGNQPQHF
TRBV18	CASSPRFAGENIQYF
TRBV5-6	CASSPGLTGYGYTF
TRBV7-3	CASSLSRGQHTQYF
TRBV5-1	CASSLSFMDLHEQYF
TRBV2	CASRAGTGAAGNEQFF
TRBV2	CASSELSLDYSYEQYF
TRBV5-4	CASSSTSNHEQFF
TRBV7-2	CASTPTGDTEAFF
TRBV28	CASSTGPKIYEQYF
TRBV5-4	CASSADPRWAGELFF
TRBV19	CATPGLAGHNEQFF
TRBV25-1	CASNGNYGYTF
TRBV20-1	CSAKSGGNQPQHF
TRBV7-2	CASSLWLAGGRAYEQYF
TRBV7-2	CASSPRLSEVNTEAFF
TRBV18	CASSQFGTGSYGYTF
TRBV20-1	CSARDGASGNSNQPQHF
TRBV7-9	CASSFSAGYTF
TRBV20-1	CSARVHGTSTDTQYF
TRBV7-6	CASSVGTSGRTGELFF
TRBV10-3	CAISEMGQGARTNMNTEAFF